The clone carrying this TCR beta chain was seen at least ten times. The target antigen is unknown. This record belongs to a study of T cell repertoires in cytomegalovirus infection. TCRdb passed the reads through MiXCR, listing each CDR3 protein once. Of about 700,000 distinct CDR3 sequences detected, 33% appear once; the ten largest clones hold roughly 20%. Sequenced material: cultured PBMCs, taken from culture after CMV antigen stimulation. The TCR was taken from a human donor in good health (CMV status not recorded). Some clones in this sample may be carry-over from other donors' samples.

The CDR3 sequence is CASSRFRGGKTYEQYF. CDR3 nucleotides: TGTGCCAGCAGCCGATTTCGCGGAGGGAAAACCTACGAGCAGTACTTC. The V gene is TRBV7-2, the J gene TRBJ2-7; D is perhaps TRBD2 (6 bases). Trimming cost V 5 bases and J 2 bases, with 19 bases left between them. The CDR3 sequence is 16 residues long. Germline V gene lookup returns CDR1 SGHTA and CDR2 FQGNSA.